In its sample, the clone carrying this TCR beta chain was seen once. Its specificity is unknown. TCRdb's table, derived via immunoSEQ multiplex PCR, lists solely in-frame clones and lacks some. The profile shows 550,000 to 750,000 clones, about 90% of them singletons. The data originate from a study of shared clonotypes between healthy human individuals. Study-level findings and limits: Generation probabilities of non-shared clonotypes were lower (relative to those shared by all four donors).

Cells designated naive CD8 were CD45RO-negative and were positively selected for CCR7, with terminally differentiated effector memory CD45RA+ cells excluded. Germline V CDR1 and CDR2: SNHLY, FYNNEI. V lost 7 bases, J lost 5 bases, and 11 bases lay in between. The CDR3 has 12 amino acids. The sequenced material came from naive CD8+ T cells sorted from blood. This chain uses TRBV2 with TRBJ2-5; no reliable D call. The TCR comes from a man aged 30 to 39 in good health. The DNA of the CDR3 is TGTGCCAGCATCGGACCTCCGGAGACCCAGTACTTC. Its protein product is CASIGPPETQYF.